Following are 5 T cell receptor beta chains from one sample sequenced in a study of T cell repertoires in cytomegalovirus infection. TCRdb reanalysed the reads using MiXCR and keeps one entry per CDR3 protein. The sample contains approximately 140,000 distinct CDR3 sequences, roughly 9% of which appear only once. The sequencing sample was made of PBMCs. Receptors originate from a human donor in good health (CMV status not recorded). Some clones in this sample may be carry-over from other donors' samples.

This clonotype was recorded at least ten times. The chain uses TRBV6-2 or TRBV6-3 and TRBJ1-1; 10 bases are a match to TRBD1. CDR3 size: 17 residues. Losses at the gene ends were 7 bases for V and 0 bases for J; bases not matched to a gene: 11. Germline V CDR1 and CDR2: MNHEY, SVGEGT. As DNA, the CDR3 is TGTGCCAGCAACGTCCCTTTTGGGACAGGGGTGAACACTGAAGCTTTCTTT. Its protein product is CASNVPFGTGVNTEAFF.

The rearrangement joins TRBV2 to TRBJ2-1; a possible D gene is TRBD1 (6 bases). CDR1 is SNHLY and CDR2 is FYNNEI in the germline V gene. The CDR3 is 15 residues long. V was pared by 2 bases and J by 4 bases, with 12 bases between. Here the CDR3 reads CASSEYWTEYNEQFF. The CDR3 bases are TGTGCCAGCAGTGAATATTGGACAGAGTACAATGAGCAGTTCTTC.

This clonotype was seen ten or more times. The rearrangement links TRBV19 to TRBJ1-1; D remains unclear. The length of the CDR3 is 13 residues. The germline gives CDR1 LNHDA, CDR2 SQIVND (reference sequence). Trimming removed 0 bases at V and 4 bases at J, with 6 bases between. The CDR3 loop reads CASSIDRGTEAFF. CDR3 DNA: TGTGCCAGTAGTATAGATCGGGGCACTGAAGCTTTCTTT.

This clonotype was seen repeatedly, ten times or more. This sequence joins TRBV3-1 and TRBJ2-7; either TRBD1 or TRBD2 may fit D (5 bases each). The CDR3 is 14 amino acids. Per the germline V gene, CDR1 is LGHDT and CDR2 is YNNKEL (reference sequence). Trimming removed 6 bases at V and 7 bases at J, with 19 bases between. As DNA, the CDR3 is TGTGCCAGCAGTCGGGACCTCTCCCCGCGGGAGCAGTACTTC. Encoded protein: CASSRDLSPREQYF.

This clonotype was detected ten times or more. The V call is TRBV7-2, the J call TRBJ1-1; D is undetermined. The V gene lost 5 bases and the J gene lost 5 bases, with 15 bases spanning the gap. Germline CDR1 is SGHTA and CDR2 is FQGNSA. The CDR3 covers 14 residues. This CDR3 reads CASSPILLRTEAFF. In DNA form, the CDR3 reads TGTGCCAGCAGCCCAATACTATTACGGACTGAAGCTTTCTTT.